Listed here are 14 T cell receptor beta chains from one sample, sequenced in a study of technical replicates of blood from a handful of donors (TCRdb year 2017). The library relied on the immunoSEQ multiplex PCR assay. Imported from immuneACCESS, the table was reduced by TCRdb to in-frame sequences with V and J called. These copies leave out some clones; in studies compared against another copy, an unresolved V gene accounts for under half, and the cause of the remainder is not known. This sample has around 70,000 clones in its table, and 85% to 95% of those were observed once. The ten largest clones capture roughly 0.24% of the sample. Sequencing used T cells isolated from PBMCs. The source of these receptors is a human donor in good health.

The rearrangement joins TRBV11-3 to TRBJ2-7, with 8 bases matching TRBD2. Germline V gene sequence: CDR1 SGHNT, CDR2 YENEEA. This CDR3 contains 14 residues. V dropped 8 bases and J dropped 3; count of bases not matched to a gene: 9. CDR3 in amino acids: CASESGGAGYEQYF. In DNA form, the CDR3 reads TGTGCCAGCGAAAGCGGGGGTGCCGGCTACGAGCAGTACTTC.

The chain employs TRBV7-8 and TRBJ2-2; the D is unclear. Trimming shortened V by 5 bases and J by 5 bases, and 6 bases separated the two germline ends. The germline V gene has CDR1 SGHVS and CDR2 FQNEAQ. The CDR3 is 12 amino acids. This chain's CDR3 is CASSLQTGELFF. CDR3 in DNA: TGTGCCAGCAGCCTGCAGACCGGGGAGCTGTTTTTT.

V and J are TRBV6-1 and TRBJ2-7; 11 bases line up with TRBD1. The J segment lost 6 bases and the V segment lost 11 bases, leaving 9 bases of the junction unmatched. CDR1 and CDR2 from the germline V gene are MNHNS and SASEGT. The CDR3 has 13 residues. The CDR3 DNA follows: TGTGCCTACAAACCGGGACAGGGGGGCGAGCAGTACTTC. Its translation is CAYKPGQGGEQYF.

J is TRBJ1-2 and V is TRBV28; tentatively, D is TRBD1 (6 bases). The CDR3 has 17 residues. The germline gives CDR1 MDHEN, CDR2 SYDVKM. The germline V and J ends were trimmed by 6 bases and 0 bases, with 20 bases remaining between them. CDR3 residues: CASRLRTAFFSNYGYTF. The CDR3 nucleotides read TGTGCCAGCAGACTCCGGACAGCCTTCTTTTCTAACTATGGCTACACCTTC.

This chain uses TRBV7-9 with TRBJ2-3, with a weak D call TRBD1 (6 bases). Trimming left V 6 bases short and J 4 bases short, with 20 bases between. CDR1 and CDR2 (germline): SEHNR, FQNEAQ (reference sequence). The CDR3 contains 16 residues. As DNA, the CDR3 is TGTGCCAGCAGATCACCTCTGGGGGCGTCCCCAGATACGCAGTATTTT. As protein: CASRSPLGASPDTQYF.

Of note for this clone: Its ends do not fully match the called genes, so a read error is possible. This sequence joins TRBV4-1 and TRBJ2-1; maybe TRBD2 (7 bases). CDR3 length: 17 amino acids. Germline V CDR1 and CDR2: MGHRA, YSYEKL. The CDR3 reads CASSQDHPGGRYNEQFF. The CDR3 DNA follows: TGCGCCAGCAGTCAAGATCACCCGGGGGGCAGATACAATGAGCAGTTCTTC.

This chain links TRBV25-1 with TRBJ2-3; a weak D match, TRBD2 (6 bases). V lost 2 bases, J lost 5 bases, and 20 bases lay in between. The CDR3 runs to 17 residues. The germline gives CDR1 MGHDK, CDR2 SYGVNS. Here the CDR3 DNA reads TGTGCCAGCAGTGAAGCCTCTCCAGCGGGTGAGGTAGATACGCAGTATTTT. It encodes CASSEASPAGEVDTQYF.

V is TRBV5-1 and J is TRBJ1-1; no firm D call. This CDR3 is built from 13 residues. V was shortened by 0 bases and J by 9 bases, with 12 bases between the two germline ends. Germline values: CDR1 SGHRS, CDR2 YFSETQ. The chain's CDR3 is CASSLAAGDQAFF. In DNA form, the CDR3 reads TGCGCCAGCAGCTTGGCGGCGGGCGATCAAGCTTTCTTT.

The chain uses TRBV4-1 and TRBJ1-4; D is perhaps TRBD1 (6 bases). Germline V lookup: CDR1 MGHRA, CDR2 YSYEKL. The CDR3 has 15 amino acids. V lost 2 bases, J lost 5 bases, and 12 bases lay in between. The DNA for the CDR3 is TGCGCCAGCAGCCAATACAGGGTGGCGAATGAAAAACTGTTTTTT. It specifies CASSQYRVANEKLFF.

The chain recombines TRBV25-1 with TRBJ1-5; no reliable D call. The CDR3 extends over 14 amino acids. V was pared by 6 bases and J by 2 bases, with 11 bases between. CDR1 is MGHDK and CDR2 is SYGVNS in the germline V gene. CDR3 sequence (DNA): TGTGCCAGCAGGGAGGATCTTCGCAATCAGCCCCAGCATTTT. Residues: CASREDLRNQPQHF.

This chain uses TRBV21-1 with TRBJ2-1; the listed D gene, TRBD1, was not tested against the DNA. TRBV21-1 is marked as a pseudogene. The CDR3 runs to 17 residues. The CDR3 coding sequence is TGTGCCAGCAGCAATAAGCCGGTCGACACCGCCTACAATGAGCAGTTCTTC. Its translation is CASSNKPVDTAYNEQFF.

The gene calls are TRBV4-1 and TRBJ2-3, with D maybe TRBD1 (6 bases). V was trimmed by 2 bases and J by 0 bases, leaving 12 bases between them. Germline V gene data show CDR1 as MGHRA and CDR2 as YSYEKL. The CDR3 spans 16 residues. This CDR3 is CASSQYTGSSTDTQYF. In DNA form, the CDR3 reads TGCGCCAGCAGCCAATACACAGGGTCTAGCACAGATACGCAGTATTTT.

CDR3 protein: CATRQGVENQPQHF. CDR3 DNA: TGTGCCACCCGACAGGGGGTAGAGAATCAGCCCCAGCATTTT. The rearrangement joins TRBV19 to TRBJ1-5; 9 positions match TRBD1. The CDR3 extends over 14 amino acids. From germline, CDR1 is LNHDA and CDR2 SQIVND (reference sequence). The junction had 8 bases not matched to a gene; V was cut back by 10 bases and J by 4 bases.

This clone was observed a single time. The rearrangement uses TRBV4-1 and TRBJ2-4; tentatively, D is TRBD1 (5 bases). V was trimmed by 4 bases and J by 0 bases, leaving 13 bases between them. This CDR3 comprises 16 residues. The V gene's germline CDR1 is MGHRA and CDR2 YSYEKL. The chain's CDR3 is CASSPQELLAKNIQYF. The CDR3 coding sequence is TGCGCCAGCAGCCCACAGGAACTATTAGCCAAAAACATTCAGTACTTC.